Many counts were recorded for the clone carrying this T cell receptor beta chain. Its target is not known. The data were taken from a study of T cells in Graves' hyperthyroidism and ophthalmopathy. What was amplified from RNA transcripts were TCR beta CDR3 regions. HTBI primers were the set used in a first-round RT-PCR of the TCR CDR3. TCRdb independently ran MiXCR on the multiplex PCR reads; one entry per CDR3 protein. The sample has a few hundred thousand distinct CDR3 sequences; around 20% are singletons. Study observations and caveats: Ophthalmopathy was predicted by the model a median of about six months ahead of onset.

Each patient was aged 18 to 65 and had newly diagnosed hyperthyroidism of under 2 months' duration. The CDR3 is made up of 15 amino acids. V shed 4 bases and J shed 2 bases, with 12 bases lying between them. From germline, CDR1 is SNHLY and CDR2 FYNNEI. The sequencing sample was made of blood. The chain has TRBV2 and TRBJ1-5, with D unresolved. The sequence was collected from a man aged 18 to 30 with Graves' hyperthyroidism. The CDR3 nucleotides are TGTGCCAGCAGTGCGGAGGCGGAGGGCAATCAGCCCCAGCATTTT. Its translation: CASSAEAEGNQPQHF.